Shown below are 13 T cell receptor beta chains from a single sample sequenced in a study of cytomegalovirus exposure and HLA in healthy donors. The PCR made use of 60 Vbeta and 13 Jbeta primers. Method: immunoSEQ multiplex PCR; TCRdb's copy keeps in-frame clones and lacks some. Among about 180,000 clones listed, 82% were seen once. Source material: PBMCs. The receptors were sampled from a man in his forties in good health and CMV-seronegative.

In DNA, the CDR3 is TGCGCCAGCAGCCAAGTTGAGGGGAGGACTGAAGCTTTCTTT. This gives the protein CASSQVEGRTEAFF. The J gene is TRBJ1-1, the V gene TRBV4-3, with a possible D match to TRBD1 (5 bases). CDR1 is LGHNA, CDR2 YSLEER, per germline. V lost 1 base, J lost 5 bases, and 11 bases lay in between. CDR3 length: 14 amino acids.

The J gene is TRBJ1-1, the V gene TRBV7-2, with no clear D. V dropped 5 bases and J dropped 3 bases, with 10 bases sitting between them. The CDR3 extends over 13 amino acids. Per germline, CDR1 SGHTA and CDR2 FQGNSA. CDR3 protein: CASSPRSDTEAFF. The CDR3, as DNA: TGTGCCAGCAGCCCACGGTCGGACACTGAAGCTTTCTTT. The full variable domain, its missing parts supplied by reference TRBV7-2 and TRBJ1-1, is GAGVSQSPSNKVTEKGKDVELRCDPISGHTALYWYRQSLGQGLEFLIYFQGNSAPDKSGLPSDRFSAERTGGSVSTLTIQRTQQEDSAVYLCASSPRSDTEAFFGQGTRLTVV.

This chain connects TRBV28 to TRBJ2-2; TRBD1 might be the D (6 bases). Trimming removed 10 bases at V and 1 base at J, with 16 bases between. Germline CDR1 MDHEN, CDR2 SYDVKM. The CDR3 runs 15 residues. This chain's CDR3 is CATAVLGQNTGELFF. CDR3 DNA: TGTGCCACGGCGGTTCTGGGACAGAACACCGGGGAGCTGTTTTTT.

CDR3 nucleotide sequence: TGTGCCAGCAGTTCCTGGGGGGGAGGTAGGGACACTGAAGCTTTCTTT. It translates to CASSSWGGGRDTEAFF. The chain recombines TRBV6-5 with TRBJ1-1, with D tentatively TRBD1 (5 bases). The CDR3 has 16 residues. CDR1 and CDR2 from the germline V gene are MNHEY and SVGAGI. V was trimmed by 4 bases and J by 3 bases, leaving 18 bases between them.

CDR3 region: CAWTPRGRGGREQYF. CDR3 sequence (DNA): TGTGCCTGGACTCCAAGAGGCAGGGGCGGAAGGGAGCAGTACTTC. The chain links TRBV30 to TRBJ2-5; TRBD1 is a possible D gene (6 bases). This CDR3 has 15 amino acids. CDR1 GTSNPN and CDR2 SVGIG come from the germline V gene (reference sequence). The germline V and J ends were trimmed by 4 bases and 11 bases, with 26 bases remaining between them. The whole variable domain, remainder taken from reference TRBV30 and TRBJ2-5, is SQTIHQWPATLVQPVGSPLSLECTVEGTSNPNLYWYRQAAGRGLQLLFYSVGIGQISSEVPQNLSASRPQDRQFILSSKKLLLSDSGFYLCAWTPRGRGGREQYFGPGTRLLVL.

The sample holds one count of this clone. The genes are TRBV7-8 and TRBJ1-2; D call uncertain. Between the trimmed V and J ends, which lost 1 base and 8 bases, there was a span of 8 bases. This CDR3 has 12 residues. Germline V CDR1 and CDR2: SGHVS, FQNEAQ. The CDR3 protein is CASSLGSVGYTF. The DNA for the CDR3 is TGTGCCAGCAGCTTAGGAAGCGTGGGCTACACCTTC.

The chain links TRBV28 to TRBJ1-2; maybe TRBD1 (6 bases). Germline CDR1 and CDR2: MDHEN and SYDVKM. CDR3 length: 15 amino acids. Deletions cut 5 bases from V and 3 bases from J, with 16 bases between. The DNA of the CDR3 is TGTGCCAGCAGTCCCGTGGGGGCCACTGACTATGGCTACACCTTC. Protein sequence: CASSPVGATDYGYTF.

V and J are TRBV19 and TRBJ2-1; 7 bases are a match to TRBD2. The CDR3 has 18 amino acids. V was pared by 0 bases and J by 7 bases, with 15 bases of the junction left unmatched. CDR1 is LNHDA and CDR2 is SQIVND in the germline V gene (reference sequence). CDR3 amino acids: CASSIESLWGGRRNEQFF. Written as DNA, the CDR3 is TGTGCCAGTAGTATAGAAAGTTTATGGGGCGGGAGAAGGAATGAGCAGTTCTTC.

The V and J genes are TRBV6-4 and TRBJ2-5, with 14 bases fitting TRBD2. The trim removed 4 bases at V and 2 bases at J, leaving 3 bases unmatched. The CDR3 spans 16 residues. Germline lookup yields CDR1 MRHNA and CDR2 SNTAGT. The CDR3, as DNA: TGTGCCAGCAGTGTCGGGACTAGCGGGGGTCAAGAGACCCAGTACTTC. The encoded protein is CASSVGTSGGQETQYF.

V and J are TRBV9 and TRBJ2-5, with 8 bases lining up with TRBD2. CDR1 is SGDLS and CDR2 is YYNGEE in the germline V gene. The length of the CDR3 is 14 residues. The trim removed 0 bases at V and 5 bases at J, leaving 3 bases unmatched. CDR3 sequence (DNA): TGTGCCAGCAGCGTAGCGGGGGGGCCGGAGACCCAGTACTTC. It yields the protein CASSVAGGPETQYF.

CDR3 loop: CASTLVLYEQYF. CDR3 coding DNA: TGTGCCAGCACACTAGTCCTCTACGAGCAGTACTTC. V usage is TRBV2 and J usage is TRBJ2-7, with a weak D call TRBD2 (5 bases). With 7 bases removed from V and 3 bases from J, the gap between germline ends came to 10 bases. The CDR3 has 12 amino acids. CDR1 and CDR2 (germline): SNHLY, FYNNEI.

The CDR3 region is CASSFDRGEEETQYF. Here the CDR3 DNA reads TGTGCCAGCAGCTTTGATCGGGGGGAGGAAGAGACCCAGTACTTC. This chain joins TRBV11-3 and TRBJ2-5; 7 bases line up with TRBD2. The V and J ends lost 3 bases and 3 bases, in that order; junction bases with no gene match: 7. Germline V gives CDR1 SGHNT, CDR2 YENEEA. The CDR3 has 15 amino acids.

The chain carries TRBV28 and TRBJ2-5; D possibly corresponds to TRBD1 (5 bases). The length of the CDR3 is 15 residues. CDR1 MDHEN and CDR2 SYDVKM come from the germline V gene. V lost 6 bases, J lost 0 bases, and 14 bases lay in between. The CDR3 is CASSPRTSYQETQYF. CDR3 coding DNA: TGTGCCAGCAGCCCCCGGACATCGTACCAAGAGACCCAGTACTTC.